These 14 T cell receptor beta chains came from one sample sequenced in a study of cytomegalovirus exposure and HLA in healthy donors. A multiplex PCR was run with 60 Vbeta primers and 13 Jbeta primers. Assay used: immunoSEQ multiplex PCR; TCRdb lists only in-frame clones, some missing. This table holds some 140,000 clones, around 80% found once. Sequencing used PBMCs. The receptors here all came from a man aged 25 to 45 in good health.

CDR3 sequence: CASSLAFEQFF. The CDR3 DNA follows: TGCGCCAGCAGCTTGGCTTTTGAGCAGTTCTTC. The chain combines TRBV5-1 with TRBJ2-1; D is undetermined. Germline V gene sequence: CDR1 SGHRS, CDR2 YFSETQ. The CDR3 contains 11 residues. Trimming shortened V by 0 bases and J by 9 bases, and 4 bases separated the two germline ends. Combining the CDR3 with reference TRBV5-1 and TRBJ2-1 gives the whole variable domain KAGVTQTPRYLIKTRGQQVTLSCSPISGHRSVSWYQQTPGQGLQFLFEYFSETQRNKGNFPGRFSGRQFSNSRSEMNVSTLELGDSALYLCASSLAFEQFFGPGTRLTVL.

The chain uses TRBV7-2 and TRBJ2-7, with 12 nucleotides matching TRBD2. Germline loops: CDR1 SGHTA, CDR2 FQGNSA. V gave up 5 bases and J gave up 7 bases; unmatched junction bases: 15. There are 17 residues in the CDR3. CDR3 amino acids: CASSPTLGGLAGLEQYF. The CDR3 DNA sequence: TGTGCCAGCAGCCCGACTCTCGGCGGACTAGCGGGATTGGAGCAGTACTTC.

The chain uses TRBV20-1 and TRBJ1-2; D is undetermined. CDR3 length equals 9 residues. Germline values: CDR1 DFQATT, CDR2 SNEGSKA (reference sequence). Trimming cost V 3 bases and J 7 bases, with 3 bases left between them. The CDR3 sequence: CSASLGYTF. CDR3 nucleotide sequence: TGCAGTGCTAGTCTTGGCTACACCTTC.

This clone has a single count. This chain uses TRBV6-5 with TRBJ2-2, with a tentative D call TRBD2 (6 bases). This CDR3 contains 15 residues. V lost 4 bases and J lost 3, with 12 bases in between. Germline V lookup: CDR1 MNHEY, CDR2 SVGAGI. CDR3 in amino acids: CASSFLATHTGELFF. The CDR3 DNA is TGTGCCAGCAGTTTTCTAGCGACCCACACCGGGGAGCTGTTTTTT.

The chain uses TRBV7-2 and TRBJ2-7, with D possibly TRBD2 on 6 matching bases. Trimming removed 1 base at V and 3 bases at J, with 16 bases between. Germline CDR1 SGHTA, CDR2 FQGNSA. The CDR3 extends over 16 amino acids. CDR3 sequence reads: CASSLDLGGVGYEQYF. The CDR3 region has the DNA TGTGCCAGCAGCTTAGATTTGGGGGGTGTAGGCTACGAGCAGTACTTC.

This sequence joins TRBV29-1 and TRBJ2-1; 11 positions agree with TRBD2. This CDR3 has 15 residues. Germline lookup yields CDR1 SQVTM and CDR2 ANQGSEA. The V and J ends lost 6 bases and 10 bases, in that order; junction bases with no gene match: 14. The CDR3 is CSVVSSGRALGEQFF. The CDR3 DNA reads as TGCAGCGTAGTCAGTAGCGGGAGGGCCCTGGGGGAGCAGTTCTTC.

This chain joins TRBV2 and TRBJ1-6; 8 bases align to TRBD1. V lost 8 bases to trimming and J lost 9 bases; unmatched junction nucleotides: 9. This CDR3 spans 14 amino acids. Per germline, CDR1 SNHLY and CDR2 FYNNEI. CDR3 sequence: CASGQGAYASPLHF. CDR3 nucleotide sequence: TGTGCCAGCGGACAGGGCGCCTATGCTTCACCCCTCCACTTT.

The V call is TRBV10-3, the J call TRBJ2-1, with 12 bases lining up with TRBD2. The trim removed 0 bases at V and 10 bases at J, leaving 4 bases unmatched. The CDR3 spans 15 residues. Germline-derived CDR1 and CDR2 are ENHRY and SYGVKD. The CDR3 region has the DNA TGTGCCATCAGTGAGTCCACTAGCGGGAGGAGGGAGCAGTTCTTC. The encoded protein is CAISESTSGRREQFF.

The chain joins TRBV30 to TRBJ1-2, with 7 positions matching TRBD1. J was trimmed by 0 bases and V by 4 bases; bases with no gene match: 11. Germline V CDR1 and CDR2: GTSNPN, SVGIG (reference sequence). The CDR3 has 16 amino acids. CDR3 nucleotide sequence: TGTGCCTGGACGATAGACAGGGTGGTGACTAACTATGGCTACACCTTC. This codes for CAWTIDRVVTNYGYTF.

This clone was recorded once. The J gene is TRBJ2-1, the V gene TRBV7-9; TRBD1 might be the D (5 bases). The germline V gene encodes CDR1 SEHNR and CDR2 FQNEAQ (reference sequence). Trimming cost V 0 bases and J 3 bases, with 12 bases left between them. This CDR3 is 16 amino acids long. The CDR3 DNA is TGTGCCAGCAGCTTAGCGCGGCAGGGCAACTACAATGAGCAGTTCTTC. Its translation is CASSLARQGNYNEQFF.

The CDR3 coding sequence is TGTGCCAGCATCGGGGGGGCTGCTAATGAAAAACTGTTTTTT. Translated: CASIGGAANEKLFF. The chain combines TRBV6-1 with TRBJ1-4, with a tentative D call TRBD1 (6 bases). The CDR3 extends over 14 amino acids. Germline V gives CDR1 MNHNS, CDR2 SASEGT. The V end was cut by 7 bases, the J end by 3 bases, with 12 bases between.

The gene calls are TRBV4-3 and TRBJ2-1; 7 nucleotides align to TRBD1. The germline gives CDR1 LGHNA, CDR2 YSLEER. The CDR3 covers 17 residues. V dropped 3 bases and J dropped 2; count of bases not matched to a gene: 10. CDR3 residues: CASSQYYRGPAYNEQFF. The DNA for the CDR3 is TGCGCCAGCAGCCAGTATTACAGGGGACCAGCCTACAATGAGCAGTTCTTC.

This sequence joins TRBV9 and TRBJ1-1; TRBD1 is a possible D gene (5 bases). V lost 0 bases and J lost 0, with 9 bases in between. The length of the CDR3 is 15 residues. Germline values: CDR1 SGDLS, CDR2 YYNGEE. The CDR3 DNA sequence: TGTGCCAGCAGCGTAGGTGGGGGGATGAACACTGAAGCTTTCTTT. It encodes CASSVGGGMNTEAFF.

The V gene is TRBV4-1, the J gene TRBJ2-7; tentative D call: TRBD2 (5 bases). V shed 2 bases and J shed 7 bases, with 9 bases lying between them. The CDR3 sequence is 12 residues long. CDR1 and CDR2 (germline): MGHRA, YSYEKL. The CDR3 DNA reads TGCGCCAGCAGCCAATACAGCGGAGAGCAGTACTTC. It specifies CASSQYSGEQYF.